This T cell receptor (beta chain) stems from a study of shared clonotypes between healthy human individuals. Study results and caveats: Naive subsets generally exceeded memory subsets in estimated richness. Incompleteness in sorted-subset sequencing, despite large depth, was shown by rarefaction.

V gave up 0 bases and J gave up 4 bases; unmatched junction bases: 17. This CDR3 region has 19 residues. Germline values: CDR1 SGHDN, CDR2 FVKESK. To note about this clone: The antigen is not known.

Source study methods: There were no quality scores in the junction-only immunoSEQ sequences, so filtering differed. Libraries were prepared by immunoSEQ multiplex PCR; TCRdb keeps only in-frame clonotypes and omits some of them. That table gives V, J and clone size, and the DNA gave D and trimming. The sample lists millions of clones; more than 85% were seen once. The rearrangement links TRBV14 to TRBJ2-7, with 8 positions matching TRBD1. The sequence was collected from a man younger than 30 in good health. Some clones in this sample may be carry-over from other donors' samples. Source material: naive CD4+ T cells from PBMCs. Sample subset: CD45RA+ positively selected. The CDR3 sequence is CASSQDDFRDRSTSYEQYF. CDR3 nucleotides: TGTGCCAGCAGCCAAGATGATTTTCGGGACAGGTCTACTTCATACGAGCAGTACTTC.